This is a list of T cell receptor beta chains from one sample in a study of blood T cells in healthy people across ages. MiXCR, run by TCRdb on the 5' RACE reads, gives a single entry per CDR3 protein. The table shows hundreds of thousands of distinct CDR3 sequences, with approximately 21% occurring only once. The sequencing sample was made of blood. These receptors originate from a man between 65 and 85 years old in good health. Both conserved end residues are part of each CDR3. The order of the fields is D gene, J gene, V gene, clone size, CDR3 protein, CDR3 DNA. The D gene is left open where the match is weak. Some rows mark clone size as missing; the rest say once, few, many or name a class of expanded clone.

>.|TRBJ2-7|TRBV28|.
CASTAGNVYEQYF
TGTGCCAGCACCGCCGGGAATGTCTACGAGCAGTACTTC
>.|TRBJ1-1|TRBV7-9|.
CASSFHKVLDKAFF
TGTGCCAGCAGCTTCCACAAGGTATTGGATAAAGCTTTCTTT
>.|TRBJ2-5|TRBV5-1|many
CASSLATEKETQYF
TGCGCCAGCAGCTTGGCCACGGAGAAAGAGACCCAGTACTTC
>.|TRBJ2-5|TRBV12-3/TRBV12-4|.
CASRKPPDGTQYF
TGTGCCAGCAGAAAACCACCCGACGGGACCCAGTACTTC
>.|TRBJ2-6|TRBV18|few
CASSPSAPGANVLTF
TGTGCCAGCTCACCATCGGCTCCTGGGGCCAACGTCCTGACTTTC
>TRBD1|TRBJ2-1|TRBV4-1|few
CASSHDTQGALYEQFF
TGCGCCAGCAGCCACGACACACAGGGGGCGCTTTATGAGCAGTTCTTC
>.|TRBJ2-3|TRBV5-1|many
CASSLAPGTDTQYF
TGTGCCAGCAGCTTAGCGCCTGGCACAGATACGCAGTATTTT
>TRBD2|TRBJ2-7|TRBV11-2|few
CASSLDGFGEREVYEQYF
TGTGCCAGCAGCTTAGATGGGTTTGGGGAGCGGGAGGTCTACGAGCAGTACTTC
>TRBD1|TRBJ2-7|TRBV6-6|.
CASSEPGQGPSEQYF
TGTGCCAGCAGTGAGCCGGGACAGGGGCCCTCCGAGCAGTACTTC
>TRBD1|TRBJ2-7|TRBV27|.
CASSSRQGVSYEQYF
TGTGCCAGCAGTTCGAGACAGGGGGTTTCCTACGAGCAGTACTTC
>.|TRBJ2-2|TRBV5-1|few
CASSLAVGSGELFF
TGCGCCAGCAGCTTGGCCGTCGGGTCTGGGGAGCTGTTTTTT
>.|TRBJ2-2|TRBV24-1|.
CATSPEGQNTGELFF
TGTGCCACCAGTCCCGAGGGGCAGAACACCGGGGAGCTGTTTTTT
>.|TRBJ2-7|TRBV7-2|.
CASSFRQTNLYEQYF
TGTGCCAGCAGCTTTAGACAGACTAACCTCTACGAGCAGTACTTC
>.|TRBJ2-2|TRBV9|few
CASSVINTGELFF
TGTGCCAGCAGCGTTATTAACACCGGGGAGCTGTTTTTT
>TRBD1|TRBJ2-7|TRBV19|few
CASSAGTVPGEQYF
TGTGCCAGTAGTGCCGGGACAGTACCTGGCGAGCAGTACTTC
>.|TRBJ1-1|TRBV20-1|.
CSARAPGVVNTEAFF
TGCAGTGCTAGAGCCCCCGGGGTAGTGAACACTGAAGCTTTCTTT
>TRBD1|TRBJ1-1|TRBV3-1|.
CASSHSDREDAEAFF
TGTGCCAGCAGCCATTCCGACAGGGAAGACGCTGAAGCTTTCTTT
>.|TRBJ1-5|TRBV20-1|.
CSARDSVGQPQHF
TGCAGTGCTAGAGATTCGGTAGGGCAGCCCCAGCATTTT
>.|TRBJ2-7|TRBV11-2|.
CASSLAAHEQYF
TGTGCCAGCAGCTTAGCAGCCCACGAGCAGTACTTC
>TRBD1|TRBJ2-7|TRBV28|few
CASREGGQGLDEQYF
TGTGCCAGCAGGGAGGGGGGACAGGGTTTAGACGAGCAGTACTTC
>.|TRBJ1-1|TRBV9|.
CASSVRDGGTEAFF
TGTGCCAGCAGCGTAAGGGACGGAGGTACTGAAGCTTTCTTT
>TRBD1|TRBJ2-7|TRBV5-1|.
CASSRRRDSLYEQYF
TGCGCCAGCAGCCGACGCAGGGACAGTCTCTACGAGCAGTACTTC
>TRBD2|TRBJ2-7|TRBV20-1|.
CSARGTSGRAVAYEQYF
TGCAGTGCTAGGGGGACTAGCGGGAGGGCTGTTGCATACGAGCAGTACTTC
>.|TRBJ2-7|TRBV24-1|once
CATGASDRSYEQYF
TGTGCCACCGGTGCTTCGGACAGATCCTACGAGCAGTACTTC
>TRBD1|TRBJ2-7|TRBV27|.
CASSARGTGFSEQYF
TGTGCCAGCAGTGCCAGAGGGACAGGGTTCAGCGAGCAGTACTTC
>TRBD2|TRBJ2-2|TRBV28|.
CVARGDLNTGELFF
TGTGTCGCGCGGGGGGACCTGAACACCGGGGAGCTGTTTTTT
>.|TRBJ2-5|TRBV5-1|.
CASKSPGQETQYF
TGCGCCAGCAAAAGCCCCGGTCAAGAGACCCAGTACTTC
>TRBD1|TRBJ2-1|TRBV7-3|.
CASSPGPKGAYNEQFF
TGTGCCAGCAGCCCCGGGCCGAAGGGGGCTTACAATGAGCAGTTCTTC
>.|TRBJ2-5|TRBV25-1|.
CASSTWRGGETQYF
TGTGCCAGCAGCACATGGCGCGGTGGAGAGACCCAGTACTTC
>TRBD2|TRBJ2-1|TRBV5-1|.
CASRTSSGSGGAYNEQFF
TGCGCCAGCCGCACCTCTAGCGGGAGCGGGGGGGCCTACAATGAGCAGTTCTTC
>.|TRBJ1-5|TRBV6-1|.
CASSETAVNQPQHF
TGTGCCAGCAGTGAAACCGCTGTCAATCAGCCCCAGCATTTT
>TRBD1|TRBJ1-2|TRBV29-1|once
CSAWDRDGYGYTF
TGCAGCGCCTGGGACAGGGACGGCTATGGCTACACCTTC
>.|TRBJ1-4|TRBV5-1|.
CASSPEEGNEKLFF
TGCGCCAGCAGCCCTGAAGAGGGTAATGAAAAACTGTTTTTT
>TRBD1|TRBJ2-7|TRBV20-1|.
CSARVLRDSLYEQYF
TGCAGTGCTAGAGTCTTGAGGGACAGTCTGTACGAGCAGTACTTC
>.|TRBJ2-7|TRBV5-1|few
CASSLVPESYEQYF
TGCGCCAGCAGCTTGGTCCCAGAGTCCTACGAGCAGTACTTC
>.|TRBJ1-1|TRBV29-1|.
CSVEDPGHMNTEAFF
TGCAGCGTTGAAGACCCGGGACACATGAACACTGAAGCTTTCTTT
>.|TRBJ2-7|TRBV20-1|.
CSARDLLATSSYEQYF
TGCAGTGCTAGAGATCTCCTAGCGACCAGCTCCTACGAGCAGTACTTC
>TRBD2|TRBJ2-5|TRBV3-1|.
CASSPSGRVRYF
TGTGCCAGCAGCCCTAGCGGGAGAGTGCGGTACTTC
>.|TRBJ2-7|TRBV3-1|.
CASSQAAGGPYEQYF
TGTGCCAGCAGCCAAGCTGCCGGGGGACCCTACGAGCAGTACTTC
>.|TRBJ1-1|TRBV29-1|few
CSVGAPGHQNTEAFF
TGCAGCGTTGGGGCACCGGGACATCAGAACACTGAAGCTTTCTTT
>.|TRBJ1-3|TRBV5-1|.
CASSDGTPGNTIYF
TGCGCCAGCAGCGACGGGACGCCTGGAAACACCATATATTTT
>.|TRBJ2-4|TRBV28|.
CAGSPQGLAKNIQYF
TGTGCCGGCAGTCCTCAGGGTTTAGCCAAAAACATTCAGTACTTC
>.|TRBJ1-2|TRBV7-9|.
CASSLVGSGYGYTF
TGTGCCAGCAGCTTAGTAGGATCTGGCTATGGCTACACCTTC
>.|TRBJ2-7|TRBV28|.
CASTMGLTSRVEYF
TGTGCCAGCACCATGGGGCTAACGTCCCGGGTTGAGTACTTC
>.|TRBJ2-7|TRBV20-1|few
CSAQRDKPFYEQYF
TGCAGTGCCCAAAGGGACAAACCCTTCTACGAGCAGTACTTC
>TRBD2|TRBJ2-1|TRBV20-1|.
CSARASFSGSAPYNEQFF
TGCAGTGCTAGAGCTTCGTTTAGCGGGAGCGCTCCCTACAATGAGCAGTTCTTC
>TRBD1|TRBJ2-1|TRBV29-1|few
CSVPGQGYNEQFF
TGCAGCGTTCCGGGACAGGGCTACAATGAGCAGTTCTTC
>.|TRBJ2-3|TRBV11-2|.
CASSLDRHPTDTQYF
TGTGCCAGCAGCTTAGATCGTCACCCCACAGATACGCAGTATTTT
>.|TRBJ2-1|TRBV5-1|.
CASSLDGTDYNEQFF
TGCGCCAGCAGCTTGGACGGGACCGATTACAATGAGCAGTTCTTC